Described below is a single T cell receptor beta chain sequence and its context. The target antigen is unknown. Generated by immunoSEQ multiplex PCR, the TCRdb table keeps only in-frame clones and is missing some. The table records roughly 150,000 clones, about 85% of them present only once. The data were obtained in a study of lymphopenia after photon versus proton radiotherapy. V was cut by 4 bases and J by 1 base, with 22 bases left in between. Germline V gene lookup returns CDR1 SGHRS and CDR2 YFSETQ. There are 18 residues in the CDR3. Study-level results: After the lymphocyte nadir, photon-treated repertoires showed oligoclonal expansion, especially of CD8+ Temra cells. Post-nadir TCR diversity decline inversely tracked overall survival among those who died. Survival link was tested only in deceased patients; proton benefit remains a possibility.

The chain uses TRBV5-1 and TRBJ2-3; D gene uncertain. Material: peripheral blood, obtained from a patient treated with photon-based radiotherapy. The sequence derives from a man aged 45-65 years with gastric cancer. This chain's CDR3 is CASSPDFLGLGGTDTQYF. The CDR3 nucleotides are TGCGCCAGCAGCCCAGACTTTCTTGGGCTAGGAGGCACAGATACGCAGTATTTT. The full variable domain, its missing parts supplied by reference TRBV5-1 and TRBJ2-3, is KAGVTQTPRYLIKTRGQQVTLSCSPISGHRSVSWYQQTPGQGLQFLFEYFSETQRNKGNFPGRFSGRQFSNSRSEMNVSTLELGDSALYLCASSPDFLGLGGTDTQYFGPGTRLTVL.